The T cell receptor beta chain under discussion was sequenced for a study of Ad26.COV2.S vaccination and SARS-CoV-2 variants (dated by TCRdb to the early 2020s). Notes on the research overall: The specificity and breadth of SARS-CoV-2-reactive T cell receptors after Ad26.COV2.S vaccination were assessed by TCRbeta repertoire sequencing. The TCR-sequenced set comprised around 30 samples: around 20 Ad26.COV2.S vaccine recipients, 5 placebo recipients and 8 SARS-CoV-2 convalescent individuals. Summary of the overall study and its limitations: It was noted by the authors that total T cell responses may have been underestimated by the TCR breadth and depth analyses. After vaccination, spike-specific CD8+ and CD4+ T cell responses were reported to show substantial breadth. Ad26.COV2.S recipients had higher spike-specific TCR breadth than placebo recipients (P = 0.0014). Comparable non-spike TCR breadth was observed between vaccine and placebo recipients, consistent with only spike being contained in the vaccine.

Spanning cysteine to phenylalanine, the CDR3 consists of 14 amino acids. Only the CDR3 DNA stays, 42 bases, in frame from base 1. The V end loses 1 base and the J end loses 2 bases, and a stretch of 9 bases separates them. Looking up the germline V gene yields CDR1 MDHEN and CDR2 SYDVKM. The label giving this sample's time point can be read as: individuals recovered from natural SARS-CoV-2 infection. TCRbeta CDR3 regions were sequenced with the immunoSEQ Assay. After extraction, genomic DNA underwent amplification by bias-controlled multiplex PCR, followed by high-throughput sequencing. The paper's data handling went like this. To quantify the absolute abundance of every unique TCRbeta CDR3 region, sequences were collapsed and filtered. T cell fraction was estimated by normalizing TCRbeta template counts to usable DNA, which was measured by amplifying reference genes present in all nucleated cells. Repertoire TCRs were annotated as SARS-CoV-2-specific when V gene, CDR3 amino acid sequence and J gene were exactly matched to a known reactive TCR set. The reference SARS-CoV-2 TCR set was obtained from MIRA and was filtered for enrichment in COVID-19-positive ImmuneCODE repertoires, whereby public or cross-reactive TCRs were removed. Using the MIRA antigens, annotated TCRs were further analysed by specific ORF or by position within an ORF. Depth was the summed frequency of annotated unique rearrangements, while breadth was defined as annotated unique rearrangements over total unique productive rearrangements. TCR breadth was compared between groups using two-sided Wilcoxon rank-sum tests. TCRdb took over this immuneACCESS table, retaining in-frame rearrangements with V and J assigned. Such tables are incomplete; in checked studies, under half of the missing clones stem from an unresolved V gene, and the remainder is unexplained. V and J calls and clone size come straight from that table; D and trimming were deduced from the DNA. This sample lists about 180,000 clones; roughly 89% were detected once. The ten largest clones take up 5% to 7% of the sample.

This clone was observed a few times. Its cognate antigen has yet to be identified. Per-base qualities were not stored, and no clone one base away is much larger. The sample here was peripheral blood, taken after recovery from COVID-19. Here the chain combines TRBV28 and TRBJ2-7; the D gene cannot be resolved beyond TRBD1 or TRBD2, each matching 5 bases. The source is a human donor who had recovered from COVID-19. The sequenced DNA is TGTGCCAGCAGTTTATCCGGGGCTCCCTACGAGCAGTACTTC. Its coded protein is CASSLSGAPYEQYF.